A selection of T cell receptor beta chains follows, all from one sample in a study of blood T cell repertoires in COVID-19. The assay was immunoSEQ multiplex PCR, and TCRdb's table has in-frame clones only and misses some. The table has around 120,000 clones, roughly 90% seen once; the top ten hold approximately 7.7%. Sequenced material: peripheral blood. These receptors came from a human donor in a cohort sampled during active COVID-19. Each CDR3 is given with its conserved first and last residue. Each record gives: CDR3 length, D gene, J gene, V gene, clone size, CDR3 DNA, CDR3 protein. A D gene is named only where the DNA matches it firmly. Clone size is stated in some rows and not others, as once, few, many or a class when expanded.

12 . TRBJ1-2 TRBV28 . TGTGCCAGCAGGGCAGGGCCTTATGGCTACACCTTC CASRAGPYGYTF
15 . TRBJ1-1 TRBV6-1 . TGTGCCAGCAGTGAATTCGGCAGGGTGAACACTGAAGCTTTCTTT CASSEFGRVNTEAFF
16 . TRBJ2-3 TRBV14 . TGTGCCAGCAGCCAAGATGGCACTACGTGGACAGATACGCAGTATTTT CASSQDGTTWTDTQYF
15 TRBD1 TRBJ1-1 TRBV11-2 . TGTGCCAGCAGCCCCGTCAGGGGGTCGAACACTGAAGCTTTCTTT CASSPVRGSNTEAFF
13 . TRBJ1-1 TRBV6-4 . TGTGCCAGCAGTGACCGGGAAAACACTGAAGCTTTCTTT CASSDRENTEAFF
15 TRBD2 TRBJ2-3 TRBV5-1 . TGCGCCAGCAGCTTAGCGCAGCGGGGGCCAGATACGCAGTATTTT CASSLAQRGPDTQYF
13 . TRBJ2-3 TRBV5-4 . TGTGCCAGCAGCTTGGGCTACACAGATACGCAGTATTTT CASSLGYTDTQYF
15 TRBD1 TRBJ2-1 TRBV5-5 . TGTGCCAGCAGCTTGGGGACAGGGGGCTTCAATGAGCAGTTCTTC CASSLGTGGFNEQFF
13 . TRBJ1-5 TRBV10-2 . TGCGCCAGCAGTGGCACACCGAATCAGCCCCAGCATTTT CASSGTPNQPQHF
14 . TRBJ2-7 TRBV27 . TGTGCCAGCAGGACCCGTAGCGGCCCCAACGAGCAGTACTTC CASRTRSGPNEQYF
13 . TRBJ2-5 TRBV7-3 . TGTGCCAGCAGCTTAGATAGCTGGGAGACCCAGTACTTC CASSLDSWETQYF
14 . TRBJ2-7 TRBV29-1 . TGCAGCGTTGAAGATCCTACAGGGTGGTACGAGCAGTACTTC CSVEDPTGWYEQYF
16 . TRBJ1-1 TRBV6-4 . TGTGCCAGCAGTGACTCGAGGGACACCATGAACACTGAAGCTTTCTTT CASSDSRDTMNTEAFF
16 TRBD2 TRBJ2-3 TRBV28 . TGTGCCAGCAGTTTTGGCTTAGCGGGAGGTACAGATACGCAGTATTTT CASSFGLAGGTDTQYF
16 TRBD1 TRBJ1-6 TRBV6-5 once TGTGCCAGCAGTTACTGGTCAGGGGGCAATGATTCACCCCTCCACTTT CASSYWSGGNDSPLHF
13 TRBD1 TRBJ1-2 TRBV30 . TGTGCCTGCGATAAGACAGGGAACTATGGCTACACCTTC CACDKTGNYGYTF
15 TRBD1 TRBJ1-1 TRBV6-4 once TGTGCCAGCGGAAGGACAGGGGCAATGAACACTGAAGCTTTCTTT CASGRTGAMNTEAFF
16 TRBD1 TRBJ1-3 TRBV6-5 . TGTGCCAGCAGTTCGCAGACAGGGAACTCTGGAAACACCATATATTTT CASSSQTGNSGNTIYF
13 . TRBJ2-7 TRBV5-4 . TGTGCCACAGGGGCGGACAGTACCAGGGAGCAGTACTTC CATGADSTREQYF
17 . TRBJ2-5 TRBV5-5 . TGTGCCAGCAGCTTGGGCCCCGAGGAGGTGGGGCAAGAGACCCAGTACTTC CASSLGPEEVGQETQYF